The entry below gives a single TCR beta chain sequence along with its context. What this receptor recognizes is not known. Within one base of it there is no much larger clone, and no base qualities were kept. Donors were healthy HIV-negative adults with no recently reported acute infections or vaccinations. Every donor was a Caucasian adult living in Nashville, Tennessee, USA. CD4+ T cells were enriched by magnetic negative selection; naive cells were then positively selected on CD45RA, and the negative fraction formed the memory subset. After blood collection by leukapheresis, PBMCs were isolated using Ficoll-Histopaque density gradient centrifugation and then cryopreserved in the vapor phase of liquid nitrogen. Analytical flow cytometry was used to check the purity and quantity of each magnetically sorted T cell population. Genomic DNA was isolated from each sorted fraction and quantified by UV absorbance on a Nanodrop 2000c.

This sample is part of a study of shared clonotypes between healthy human individuals (dated by TCRdb to the early 2020s). Regarding the complete study: The cohort comprised a couple of women and a few men aged 18 to 49 years. For each donor, CD4 naive and CD4 memory were each given three plates, CD8 naive was given two plates, and CD8 memory was given one plate. To estimate repertoire size and how much clonotype sharing occurs between individuals, the study deeply sequenced the blood TCR repertoires of five healthy adults. To increase sequencing depth and limit assay-specific biases, different laboratories used diverse techniques to prepare libraries and sequence TCR repertoires. Leukapheresis yielded between about 0.94 and 9.5 billion PBMCs per donor. Study-level results and caveats: Because the study included a small number of donors, the genetic and exposure-history diversity represented was limited. Only blood was sampled, and tissue TCR repertoires likely differ from those in blood. Pairwise subsampling led to the expectation that sequencing depth would affect the degree of clonotype sharing among donors. Estimated clonotype richness was generally larger for naive than for memory subsets. When four donors were compared, the shared fraction of clonotypes was about 5% for naive CD4, around 3.6% for naive CD8, roughly 2.5% for memory CD4, and less than 0.5% for memory CD8. Rarefaction of sorted-subset datasets indicated incomplete sequencing despite the large sequencing depth. Compared with non-shared clonotypes, the clonotypes found in all four sorted-subset donors had higher generation probabilities.

Using the deep immunoSEQ assay, multiplex PCR amplified TCR CDR3 regions from genomic DNA. For each cell subset, the extracted genomic DNA was distributed evenly across all wells of several immunoSEQ 96-well plates, and each plate served as one replicate. For sorted subsets, each replicate PCR was loaded with roughly 190 ng genomic DNA, equivalent to 32,000 or so T cell genomes. The purified libraries were quantified using a Qubit 3.0 fluorometer, sized with a Bioanalyzer 2100, and then quantified again using the KAPA Library Quantification kit. Each immunoSEQ 96-well plate was sequenced on its own single-read 150-cycle Illumina NextSeq 550 flow cell. Regarding the original processing steps: Because the immunoSEQ output included only junctional sequences and no quality scores, the filtering could not be the same as the filtering used for full-length reads. Sequences were annotated with PyIR, a Python wrapper for IgBLAST v1.9, and V/J genes and CDR3 were assigned using IMGT germline references. Reads were filtered out if the reads had weak V/J assignments (E-value above 1e-6), no CDR3, stop codons, out-of-frame junctions, or ambiguous translated residues. A V3J clonotype was defined by an identical inferred V gene, J gene, and CDR3 amino acid sequence. Percentage overlap between repertoires was calculated by dividing the number of shared unique clonotypes by the size of the smaller repertoire. Richness of each repertoire was evaluated using RTK rarefaction, the Chao1 estimator, and Recon v2.1 estimates of unobserved clonotypes. Generation probabilities for all TCRbeta clonotypes obtained by the gDNA method from a handful of donors were computed using OLGA. TCRdb holds this immuneACCESS table with in-frame rearrangements only. Some clones are missing; in checked studies, unresolved V genes explain under half, and the rest has no known cause. The V and J calls and clone size are taken from that table; D and trimming were inferred from the DNA. This sample comprises roughly 2,500,000 clones, over 85% of them detected only once. The leading ten clones occupy around 0.37% of the sample.

The germline V gene supplies CDR1 MNHNS and CDR2 SASEGT. The germline ends are 18 bases apart after V is trimmed by 8 bases and J by 5 bases. From cysteine to phenylalanine, the CDR3 is 15 amino acids long. Just CDR3 DNA is preserved here, 45 bases in frame from base 1. Specimen: naive CD4+ T cells from PBMCs. This specimen's cell subset or site label, interpreted: CD45RA+ positively selected. The sequence is built from TRBV6-1 and TRBJ2-2; a tentative D match to TRBD1 spans 6 bases. This clonotype was sampled from a man younger than 35 in good health. Some clones in this sample may be carry-over from other donors' samples. The nucleotide sequence reads as follows: TGTGCCAGCGGGCTCTACAGGGTCGGGACCGGGGAGCTGTTTTTT. This encodes CASGLYRVGTGELFF.